The entry below describes one T cell receptor (beta chain). This specimen comes from a study of blood T cell repertoires in COVID-19. Study details: Samples taken during acute and convalescent COVID-19 were collected in the United States, Italy and Spain.

The CDR3 length is 13 residues. The germline gives CDR1 MNHEY, CDR2 SVGAGI. Trimming removed 4 bases at V and 2 bases at J, with 8 bases between. Authors' analysis steps: Reference gene primer amplification gave estimated nucleated cell counts. Data came from immunoSEQ multiplex PCR; TCRdb stores just in-frame clones and leaves some out. V and J calls and clone size are given by that table; D and trimming were obtained from the DNA. The profile covers approximately 480,000 clones, with about nine tenths appearing a single time and around 0.7% taken by the ten largest. Individuals drawn from 24 US areas were roughly 18 to 100 years old. Before being deemed recovered, Cohort 3 donors had two negative PCRs, clearance, or symptom resolution.

The chain links TRBV6-5 to TRBJ2-5; maybe TRBD1 (6 bases). Sequenced: PBMCs or T cells enriched from blood (not recorded which). The origin of this receptor is a woman under 30 who had recovered from COVID-19. CDR3 in amino acids: CASSSGQQETQYF. CDR3 in DNA: TGTGCCAGCAGTTCGGGACAACAAGAGACCCAGTACTTC.